The 25 T cell receptor beta chains in this list originate from one sample, sequenced in a study of breast tumors, draining lymph nodes, adjacent tissues. TCRdb analysed the multiplex PCR reads with MiXCR anew, one entry per CDR3 protein. The sample lists under 70,000 distinct CDR3 sequences; about 40% were seen once. Sequenced: breast tumor tissue. The receptors stem from a female donor with breast cancer. Some clones in this sample may be carry-over from other donors' samples.

This clonotype was recorded at least ten times. The chain carries TRBV6-5 and TRBJ2-7; D is possibly TRBD1 or TRBD2 (6 bases each). Germline CDR1 is MNHEY and CDR2 is SVGAGI. V was pared by 2 bases and J by 5 bases, with 19 bases between. The CDR3 consists of 16 residues. The CDR3 sequence: CASSYISPARGHEQYF. CDR3 bases: TGTGCCAGCAGTTACATATCTCCCGCCCGGGGGCACGAGCAGTACTTC.

This clonotype came up many times. The J gene is TRBJ1-4, the V gene TRBV6-2 or TRBV6-3; TRBD1 matches 8 bases. The CDR3 spans 17 residues. Germline values: CDR1 MNHEY, CDR2 SVGEGT. V lost 4 bases to trimming and J lost 0 bases; unmatched junction nucleotides: 7. The CDR3 region is CASSSQGALTTNEKLFF. In DNA, the CDR3 is TGTGCCAGCAGTTCGCAGGGGGCGTTAACAACTAATGAAAAACTGTTTTTT.

This clonotype was observed a few times. This may stem from a read error, because a much larger clone lies one nucleotide away. V is TRBV6-5 and J is TRBJ2-6; 8 bases are shared with TRBD1. Per germline, CDR1 MNHEY and CDR2 SVGAGI. CDR3 length equals 18 residues. CDR3 protein: CAGSYWDRTLAGANVLTF. As DNA, the CDR3 is TGTGCCGGCAGTTACTGGGACAGGACATTGGCTGGGGCCAACGTCCTGACTTTC.

The chain couples TRBV30 to TRBJ2-3, with D hard to call. Germline V gives CDR1 GTSNPN, CDR2 SVGIG (reference sequence). Trimming cost V 4 bases and J 2 bases, with 10 bases left between them. The CDR3 length is 13 residues. CDR3 protein: CAWTWADTDTQYF. CDR3 DNA sequence: TGTGCCTGGACCTGGGCAGACACAGATACGCAGTATTTT.

This clonotype was detected many times. A much larger clone lies one base from this, so it may be a read error. The chain carries TRBV14 and TRBJ2-1, with 7 bases fitting TRBD1. CDR1 is SGHDN, CDR2 FVKESK, per germline. The CDR3 extends over 14 amino acids. The DNA of the CDR3 is TGTGCCAGCAGCCCCCGGGACAGAGGCAATGAGCAGTCCTTC. Its protein is CASSPRDRGNEQSF.

This clonotype was recorded at least ten times. A read error may be the cause here, since a much bigger clone is one base away. The chain carries TRBV6-6 and TRBJ2-7; perhaps TRBD1 as D (6 bases). CDR3 size: 14 residues. The germline V and J ends were trimmed by 5 bases and 2 bases, with 13 bases remaining between them. The germline V gene encodes CDR1 MNHNY and CDR2 SVGAGI (reference sequence). The CDR3, as DNA: TGTGCCAGCAGTCATCAGGGGACCACCTACGAGCAGTACTTC. It yields the protein CASSHQGTTYEQYF.

The chain links TRBV7-6 to TRBJ2-1; TRBD2 is a possible D gene (5 bases). With 5 bases removed from V and 7 bases from J, the gap between germline ends came to 18 bases. CDR1 and CDR2 (germline): SGHVS, FNYEAQ. The CDR3 totals 15 residues. CDR3 sequence: CASSPGVDAGNEQFF. The CDR3, as DNA: TGTGCCAGCAGCCCCGGGGTAGATGCCGGGAATGAGCAGTTCTTC.

As to this clonotype: The junction departs from the called germline gene at one end, perhaps through a read error. The J gene is TRBJ1-2, the V gene TRBV5-1; TRBD1 matches at 7 bases. The CDR3 has 16 amino acids. Germline V CDR1 and CDR2: SGHRS, YFSETQ. The CDR3 is CVSSLASGQTSSGHTF. The CDR3 region has the DNA TGCGTCAGCAGCTTGGCTTCGGGACAGACTAGCTCGGGCCACACCTTC.

Ten or more counts support this clonotype. V usage is TRBV12-3 or TRBV12-4 and J usage is TRBJ2-1; D is perhaps TRBD1 (6 bases). This CDR3 has 17 residues. V lost 7 bases, J lost 4 bases, and 23 bases lay in between. The CDR3 DNA is TGTGCCAGCATCTCCCCCGAGAGGGGGTTTTCTTACAATGAGCAGTTCTTC. Translation gives CASISPERGFSYNEQFF.

This clonotype was seen ten or more times. The chain is built from TRBV3-1 and TRBJ2-7; possible D gene TRBD1, 6 bases. The CDR3 totals 15 residues. V lost 4 bases to trimming and J lost 10 bases, with 23 bases between them. Germline V gene sequence: CDR1 LGHDT, CDR2 YNNKEL (reference sequence). CDR3: CASSPQVGASRLQYF. CDR3 nucleotide sequence: TGTGCCAGCAGCCCACAGGTGGGGGCTTCCCGACTACAGTACTTC.

In this sample, this clonotype turned up many times. This chain connects TRBV2 to TRBJ1-4; TRBD1 matches 7 bases. In germline, CDR1 is SNHLY, CDR2 FYNNEI. The trim removed 7 bases at V and 0 bases at J, leaving 2 bases unmatched. CDR3 length equals 14 residues. The CDR3 DNA reads TGTGCCAGCACCAGGGGGTCAACTAATGAAAAACTGTTTTTT. It translates to CASTRGSTNEKLFF.

The chain couples TRBV10-3 to TRBJ2-1; D ambiguous. This CDR3 is built from 12 residues. Trimming stripped 4 bases from V and 7 bases from J, with 8 bases between. The germline V gene has CDR1 ENHRY and CDR2 SYGVKD. The CDR3 protein is CAISGQANEQFF. The CDR3 DNA reads TGTGCCATCAGTGGACAAGCGAATGAGCAGTTCTTC.

As regards this clonotype: This could be a read error, since a much larger clone is one nucleotide away. The rearrangement joins TRBV3-1 to TRBJ2-7; D is unresolved. CDR3 size: 13 residues. Germline V gene lookup returns CDR1 LGHDT and CDR2 YNNKEL (reference sequence). Here the CDR3 DNA reads TGTCCCAGCAGCCAAGTCAACTCCTACGAGCAGTACTTC. Translating it yields CPSSQVNSYEQYF.

There are many counts of this clonotype. The chain has TRBV30 and TRBJ2-7; D gene unclear. Trimming stripped 0 bases from V and 8 bases from J, with 8 bases between. Germline CDR1 and CDR2: GTSNPN and SVGIG (reference sequence). This CDR3 has 11 residues. This chain's CDR3 is CAWSVRYKQYF. The CDR3 bases are TGTGCCTGGAGTGTCAGGTACAAGCAGTACTTC.

The chain couples TRBV11-3 to TRBJ1-2, with a possible D match to TRBD1 (6 bases). This CDR3 is built from 16 residues. V was trimmed by 0 bases and J by 4 bases, leaving 15 bases between them. CDR1 SGHNT and CDR2 YENEEA come from the germline V gene. As DNA, the CDR3 is TGTGCCAGCAGCTTAGATGGACAGACTCCCATCTATGGCTACACCTTC. Its protein is CASSLDGQTPIYGYTF.

The chain is built from TRBV6-6 and TRBJ2-7; possibly TRBD2 for D (6 bases). Trimming pared 5 bases from V and 2 bases from J, leaving 13 bases between. This CDR3 has 14 residues. From germline, CDR1 is MNHNY and CDR2 SVGAGI (reference sequence). DNA of the CDR3: TGTGCCAGCAGTCCGGGGGATTACGCCTACGAGCAGTACTTC. Amino acid sequence: CASSPGDYAYEQYF.

This clonotype was seen many times. V usage is TRBV3-1 and J usage is TRBJ2-1; 7 bases are a match to TRBD2. The V gene end was trimmed by 4 bases and the J gene end by 5 bases; junction bases not matched to a gene: 5. Germline loops: CDR1 LGHDT, CDR2 YNNKEL (reference sequence). This CDR3 comprises 14 residues. The CDR3 DNA follows: TGTGCCAGCAGCCCCGGACTAGGGAACAATGAGCAGTTCTTC. Amino acids: CASSPGLGNNEQFF.

This clonotype was observed many times. The V gene is TRBV5-1, the J gene TRBJ2-2; TRBD2 agrees at 8 bases. The CDR3 contains 18 residues. Germline V gives CDR1 SGHRS, CDR2 YFSETQ. The V and J ends lost 0 bases and 4 bases, in that order; junction bases with no gene match: 11. Here the CDR3 reads CASSLESGGTLGTGELFF. Here the CDR3 DNA reads TGCGCCAGCAGCTTGGAATCGGGGGGGACCCTCGGCACCGGGGAGCTGTTTTTT.

This clonotype was recorded many times. V is TRBV19 and J is TRBJ2-7, with D perhaps TRBD2 (6 bases). CDR3 length equals 15 residues. The germline V gene has CDR1 LNHDA and CDR2 SQIVND (reference sequence). Trimming removed 4 bases from V and 0 bases from J, with 13 bases in between. DNA of the CDR3: TGTGCCAGTAGTAGTAGCGGAGGGTTCTCCTACGAGCAGTACTTC. Its protein product is CASSSSGGFSYEQYF.

This clonotype showed up many times. A clone one base away is much larger, so this may be a read error. The chain recombines TRBV12-3 or TRBV12-4 with TRBJ2-7, with D perhaps TRBD1 (6 bases). This CDR3 comprises 13 residues. V shed 3 bases and J shed 3 bases, with 9 bases lying between them. The CDR3 coding sequence is TGTGCCAGCAGTTTCCAGGGGAACTACGAGCAGTACTTC. This translates into CASSFQGNYEQYF.

V and J are TRBV24-1 and TRBJ2-7; 11 bases are a match to TRBD2. Germline lookup yields CDR1 KGHDR and CDR2 SFDVKD. V lost 6 bases, J lost 0 bases, and 3 bases stayed unmatched. The CDR3 sequence is 15 residues long. The CDR3 is CATSSSGGSSYEQYF. CDR3 in DNA: TGTGCCACCAGTTCTAGCGGGGGGAGCTCCTACGAGCAGTACTTC.

Within the sample, this clonotype is medium-sized. The chain combines TRBV25-1 with TRBJ2-7; TRBD1 matches 8 bases. Germline V CDR1 and CDR2: MGHDK, SYGVNS. The CDR3 extends over 14 amino acids. J was trimmed by 2 bases and V by 3 bases; bases with no gene match: 3. CDR3 bases: TGTGCCAGCAGTGATGGGACAGGTCCCTACGAGCAGTACTTC. Translating gives CASSDGTGPYEQYF.

By sample fraction, this clonotype is medium-sized (0.01 to 0.1%). CDR3 nucleotide sequence: TGTGCCAGCAGTGAAGGGGCCAGAAAGTCGGATACGCAGTATTTT. Protein product: CASSEGARKSDTQYF. V usage is TRBV25-1 and J usage is TRBJ2-3; TRBD1 is a possible D gene (5 bases). Trimming took off 2 bases at V and 6 bases at J, with 15 bases between the two ends. Looked up from germline, CDR1 is MGHDK and CDR2 is SYGVNS. The length of the CDR3 is 15 residues. Full variable domain (outside the CDR3, taken from reference TRBV25-1 and TRBJ2-3): EADIYQTPRYLVIGTGKKITLECSQTMGHDKMYWYQQDPGMELHLIHYSYGVNSTEKGDLSSESTVSRIRTEHFPLTLESARPSHTSQYLCASSEGARKSDTQYFGPGTRLTVL.

As DNA, the CDR3 is TGTGCCAGCAGTTTATATGCAGGTAGCTACGAGCAGTACTTC. Translated, it gives CASSLYAGSYEQYF. V and J are TRBV28 and TRBJ2-7; D unresolved. The CDR3 has 14 residues. Per the germline V gene, CDR1 is MDHEN and CDR2 is SYDVKM. Trimming left V 1 base short and J 3 bases short, with 10 bases between.

This clonotype has a handful of counts. This chain uses TRBV6-1 with TRBJ1-1; D is undetermined. Germline V CDR1 and CDR2: MNHNS, SASEGT. The CDR3 contains 14 residues. V was shortened by 3 bases and J by 1 base, with 9 bases between the two germline ends. CDR3 DNA: TGTGCCAGCAGTGAGATGAGGCAGAACACTGAAGCTTTCTTT. Its translation: CASSEMRQNTEAFF.